Each of the 15 T cell receptor beta chains below was sequenced from the same sample in a study of early T cells in non-severe SARS-CoV-2 infection. TCRdb re-analysed the 5' RACE reads in MiXCR, keeping a single row per CDR3 protein. The sample contains some 57,000 distinct CDR3 sequences, over 5% of which appear only once. Sample: whole blood. The source is an adult who was a healthcare worker with PCR-confirmed SARS-CoV-2 infection or an uninfected control (not recorded which).

This clonotype showed up many times. The rearrangement links TRBV5-1 to TRBJ1-1; D is perhaps TRBD1 (6 bases). CDR3 length: 14 amino acids. V was clipped by 0 bases and J by 5 bases, with 11 bases between them. Germline values: CDR1 SGHRS, CDR2 YFSETQ. CDR3 loop: CASSLAQGGTEAFF. CDR3 nucleotide sequence: TGCGCCAGCAGCTTGGCACAGGGTGGAACTGAAGCTTTCTTT.

J is TRBJ2-2 and V is TRBV12-3 or TRBV12-4, with D maybe TRBD1 (6 bases). The CDR3 loop spans 13 amino acids. V lost 4 bases to trimming and J lost 7 bases, with 10 bases between them. CDR3 DNA sequence: TGTGCCAGCAGTTCTGGGACACACGGGGAGCTGTTTTTT. It translates to CASSSGTHGELFF.

This clonotype was seen at least ten times. V is TRBV7-2 and J is TRBJ2-2; 7 bases line up with TRBD1. The CDR3 extends over 15 amino acids. Trimming cost V 5 bases and J 6 bases; bases outside gene matches: 9. Germline lookup yields CDR1 SGHTA and CDR2 FQGNSA. For the CDR3, the DNA is TGTGCCAGCAGCAGGGGGCAAAAGCGGCCCGGGGAGCTGTTTTTT. The encoded protein is CASSRGQKRPGELFF.

This clonotype was recorded at least ten times. V usage is TRBV7-8 and J usage is TRBJ2-3; 10 nucleotides line up with TRBD2. V gave up 3 bases and J gave up 5 bases; unmatched junction bases: 11. This CDR3 has 17 residues. From germline, CDR1 is SGHVS and CDR2 FQNEAQ. CDR3 loop: CASSFEVERGGRDTQYF. The CDR3 coding sequence is TGTGCCAGCAGCTTCGAAGTGGAGCGGGGGGGCCGAGATACGCAGTATTTT.

This clonotype has a count of ten or more. The rearrangement joins TRBV5-4 to TRBJ2-3; possibly TRBD2 for D (5 bases). Trimming removed 0 bases at V and 6 bases at J, with 14 bases between. The CDR3 totals 15 residues. Germline V gene lookup returns CDR1 SGHNT and CDR2 YYREEE (reference sequence). This chain's CDR3 is CASSLAVEERDTQYF. The CDR3 DNA is TGTGCCAGCAGCTTGGCCGTAGAGGAGCGGGATACGCAGTATTTT.

Concerning this clonotype itself: This may stem from a read error, because a much larger clone lies one nucleotide away. The J gene is TRBJ1-5, the V gene TRBV7-9; D unresolved. Per germline, CDR1 SEHNR and CDR2 FQNEAQ (reference sequence). There are 13 residues in the CDR3. The CDR3: CVSSLGGREAQHF. In DNA form, the CDR3 reads TGTGTCAGCAGCTTAGGAGGGAGGGAAGCCCAGCATTTT.

The V gene is TRBV20-1, the J gene TRBJ2-7; TRBD1 or TRBD2 may be the D gene (5 bases each). The CDR3 runs to 14 residues. The V end was cut by 3 bases, the J end by 0 bases, with 12 bases between. Germline V gene data show CDR1 as DFQATT and CDR2 as SNEGSKA (reference sequence). The CDR3 sequence is CSASRHGGSYEQYF. The CDR3 region has the DNA TGCAGTGCTAGCCGCCATGGGGGCTCCTACGAGCAGTACTTC.

This clonotype appeared a few times. The chain combines TRBV7-9 with TRBJ1-4; weak D call: TRBD1 (6 bases). This CDR3 spans 16 amino acids. The germline V and J ends were trimmed by 5 bases and 0 bases, with 13 bases remaining between them. Germline V gene lookup returns CDR1 SEHNR and CDR2 FQNEAQ (reference sequence). This CDR3 reads CASSATGIATNEKLFF. CDR3 sequence (DNA): TGTGCCAGCAGCGCTACAGGGATTGCAACTAATGAAAAACTGTTTTTT.

A few counts support this clonotype. The V gene is TRBV30, the J gene TRBJ2-3; possibly TRBD2 for D (5 bases). Trimming left V 0 bases short and J 0 bases short, with 7 bases between. This CDR3 is built from 14 residues. Germline V gene sequence: CDR1 GTSNPN, CDR2 SVGIG (reference sequence). The DNA of the CDR3 is TGTGCCTGGAGTGTCCGGACTAGCACAGATACGCAGTATTTT. This sequence encodes CAWSVRTSTDTQYF.

This clonotype has a count of ten or more. The J gene is TRBJ2-1, the V gene TRBV12-3 or TRBV12-4, with D possibly TRBD2 on 5 matching bases. Trimming pared 3 bases from V and 10 bases from J, leaving 13 bases between. The CDR3 runs 13 residues. CDR3 amino acids: CASSFSRAGEQFF. The CDR3 DNA reads TGTGCCAGCAGTTTTTCGAGGGCCGGGGAGCAGTTCTTC.

The V gene is TRBV10-3, the J gene TRBJ2-3; D unclear. Germline V CDR1 and CDR2: ENHRY, SYGVKD. The CDR3 runs to 18 residues. Between the trimmed V and J ends, which lost 2 bases and 0 bases, there was a span of 18 bases. The DNA of the CDR3 is TGTGCCATCAGTGAGCCTTTGTCTTGGGATTCTAGCACAGATACGCAGTATTTT. This encodes CAISEPLSWDSSTDTQYF.

This clonotype came up many times. V is TRBV19 and J is TRBJ1-4, with D perhaps TRBD1 (6 bases). Trimming removed 5 bases at V and 11 bases at J, with 12 bases between. This CDR3 contains 12 residues. Germline assignment: CDR1 LNHDA and CDR2 SQIVND (reference sequence). CDR3 in DNA: TGTGCCAGTAGTGGACAGCGAGCGAAACTGTTTTTT. Translating gives CASSGQRAKLFF.

The sample holds many counts of this clonotype. The gene calls are TRBV28 and TRBJ1-2, with a weak D call TRBD1 (6 bases). CDR3 length: 12 residues. The ends were cut back, 4 bases at V and 4 bases at J, with 7 bases in the middle. Germline lookup yields CDR1 MDHEN and CDR2 SYDVKM. CDR3 DNA sequence: TGTGCCAGCAGTTCCAGGGGCTATGGCTACACCTTC. Translated: CASSSRGYGYTF.

This clonotype came up many times. The chain employs TRBV5-6 and TRBJ2-5; weak D call: TRBD2 (6 bases). The V gene's germline CDR1 is SGHDT and CDR2 YYEEEE. CDR3 size: 14 residues. Trimming stripped 5 bases from V and 7 bases from J, with 18 bases between. CDR3 in amino acids: CASSSRASGWTQYF. The CDR3, as DNA: TGTGCCAGCAGTTCTAGGGCCAGCGGGTGGACCCAGTACTTC.

This CDR3 reads CASSFPEYEQYF. The CDR3 DNA follows: TGTGCCAGCAGCTTCCCGGAATACGAGCAGTACTTC. The chain recombines TRBV5-6 with TRBJ2-7; the D is unclear. V lost 2 bases, J lost 4 bases, and 7 bases lay in between. Germline values: CDR1 SGHDT, CDR2 YYEEEE. This CDR3 region has 12 residues.